The 8 T cell receptor beta chains in this list originate from one sample, sequenced in a study of blood T cell repertoires in COVID-19. Sequenced by immunoSEQ multiplex PCR; TCRdb stores in-frame clones only, minus some. This sample has approximately 280,000 clones, with about nine tenths found just once. The sample consisted of PBMCs or T cells enriched from blood (not recorded which). The origin of the receptors is a woman in her fifties or sixties who had recovered from COVID-19.

The chain employs TRBV28 and TRBJ2-5, with TRBD1 matching 7 bases. The CDR3 runs to 14 residues. J gave up 3 bases and V 4 bases, and 5 bases lay outside the gene matches. CDR1 and CDR2 (germline): MDHEN, SYDVKM. Here the CDR3 DNA reads TGTGCCAGCAGTTCGACCGACAGGGAAGAGACCCAGTACTTC. Translation: CASSSTDREETQYF.

The chain has TRBV30 and TRBJ1-1, with D possibly TRBD1 on 5 matching bases. The CDR3 totals 14 residues. Germline values: CDR1 GTSNPN, CDR2 SVGIG (reference sequence). V lost 4 bases, J lost 0 bases, and 12 bases lay in between. The CDR3 DNA follows: TGTGCCTGGAATCAGGGCCGCATGAACACTGAAGCTTTCTTT. This gives the protein CAWNQGRMNTEAFF.

V is TRBV19 and J is TRBJ2-3, with D perhaps matching TRBD1 (5 bases). CDR1 and CDR2 (germline): LNHDA, SQIVND (reference sequence). The CDR3 extends over 14 amino acids. Trimming pared 4 bases from V and 5 bases from J, leaving 13 bases between. The CDR3 sequence is CASSNLITGDTQYF. The CDR3 bases are TGTGCCAGTAGTAACCTAATTACAGGAGATACGCAGTATTTT.

V and J are TRBV5-1 and TRBJ2-6; 7 bases are shared with TRBD1. V was pared by 2 bases and J by 4 bases, with 12 bases of the junction left unmatched. Germline CDR1 is SGHRS and CDR2 is YFSETQ. The CDR3 covers 18 residues. The DNA for the CDR3 is TGCGCCAGCAGCTTTGAGGGCCTAACAGGGGTCGGGGCCAACGTCCTGACTTTC. It codes for CASSFEGLTGVGANVLTF.

The J gene is TRBJ1-2, the V gene TRBV10-2, with D maybe TRBD1 (5 bases). This CDR3 spans 11 amino acids. The V and J ends lost 8 bases and 13 bases respectively, with 17 bases between them. Looked up from germline, CDR1 is WSHSY and CDR2 is SAAADI. CDR3 region: CASGGTVAATF. CDR3 sequence (DNA): TGCGCCAGCGGGGGGACCGTTGCTGCCACCTTC.

The chain carries TRBV30 and TRBJ2-7; 9 bases agree with TRBD1. The V gene end was trimmed by 4 bases and the J gene end by 3 bases; junction bases not matched to a gene: 10. The germline V gene has CDR1 GTSNPN and CDR2 SVGIG (reference sequence). The CDR3 extends over 15 amino acids. CDR3 protein: CAWISPGTGYYEQYF. CDR3 in DNA: TGTGCCTGGATCAGCCCCGGGACAGGGTACTACGAGCAGTACTTC.

The chain combines TRBV12-3 or TRBV12-4 with TRBJ2-2, with no clear D. The CDR3 spans 13 residues. V was clipped by 7 bases and J by 5 bases, with 11 bases between them. CDR3 sequence (DNA): TGTGCCAGCACCCTTACAATGACCGGGGAGCTGTTTTTT. Protein product: CASTLTMTGELFF.

The rearrangement uses TRBV11-2 and TRBJ1-3; no firm D call. Germline-derived CDR1 and CDR2 are SGHAT and FQNNGV. This CDR3 is built from 11 residues. With 5 bases removed from V and 3 bases from J, the gap between germline ends came to 2 bases. The CDR3 DNA follows: TGTGCCAGCAGCCTTGGAAACACCATATATTTT. It yields the protein CASSLGNTIYF.